This T cell receptor beta chain was sequenced in a study of T cells in tuberculosis (dated 2018 in TCRdb). Regarding the research as a whole: The study combined CD1B tetramers and high-throughput TCR immunosequencing to characterize T cells specific for the mycobacterial lipid antigen glucose monomycolate (GMM). A South African clinical cohort compared IGRA-negative adolescents, IGRA-positive adolescents with latent tuberculosis and adults with active tuberculosis, under 13 per group. The full study reports these points: Clinical samples were selected based on which cryopreserved specimens were available, and the active tuberculosis cases were adults whereas the controls were adolescents. The smaller NN-distances were partly driven by shorter CDR3-alpha lengths in active tuberculosis patients, and the difference for TCR-beta did not reach statistical significance. Smaller mean NN-distances to GMM-specific TCRs were observed in active tuberculosis TCR-alpha repertoires than in IGRA-negative controls, suggesting clonal expansion of GMM-specific TCRs. A classifier using the diverse GMM-specific repertoire reached approximately 84% accuracy (AUROC 0.8 to 0.95), compared with over 60% accuracy using GEM motif frequencies.

TCR libraries were generated with the immunoSEQ multiplex PCR assay, using TCR-beta and/or TCR-alpha/delta assays for each sample. The Illumina high-throughput platform was used to sequence the amplified TCR libraries. The authors processed their data as follows. Clustering and dimensionality reduction were performed using pairwise TCRdist distances among GMM-specific receptors from ex vivo sorted or in vitro expanded T cells. Each clinical repertoire was scored by mean NN-distance, the average TCRdist to the nearest 10% of tetramer-positive reference sequences. GEM TCR motif frequency was calculated as the fraction of unique TCRs that matched known GEM sequences in V/J usage and CDR3 length. Linear discriminant analysis with leave-one-out cross-validation, implemented in scikit-learn, was used to classify active tuberculosis. Imported from immuneACCESS, the table was reduced by TCRdb to in-frame sequences with V and J called. These copies leave out some clones; in studies compared against another copy, an unresolved V gene accounts for under half, and the cause of the remainder is not known. V, J and clone size are taken as reported in that table, and D and trimming were inferred from the DNA itself. The sample contains about 23,000 clones, about 96% of them found a single time. Together, the top ten hold 5% to 8% of the sample.

As concerns this clone: Its antigen remains undetermined. Nothing much larger sits one base from this clone, and base qualities are not available.

At study entry, a tuberculin skin test and the QuantiFERON-TB GOLD In-Tube IGRA were used to screen adolescents for latent tuberculosis infection. Immunosequencing was performed on unsorted cryopreserved PBMC, with some 91,000 T cells per clinical donor covered on average. Eleven high schools in the Worcester region of the Western Cape, South Africa, served as enrollment sites for adolescents aged 12 to 18 years. Some 10 adolescents infected with M. tuberculosis and about 10 uninfected adolescents were chosen and matched for age and sex. For the adolescents, PBMC were isolated by density centrifugation from freshly drawn heparinized blood and then cryopreserved. The material sequenced was PBMCs. The TCR was taken from a donor between 10 and 35 years old with latent tuberculosis or without tuberculosis infection.

The CDR3 protein is CAWSMSAGRTEAFF. The nucleotide sequence reads as follows: TGTGCCTGGAGCATGTCGGCAGGGAGGACTGAAGCTTTCTTT. The sequence joins TRBV30 to TRBJ1-1, and the D gene may be TRBD1, 5 bases matching. The cysteine opens and the phenylalanine closes a CDR3 of 14 amino acids. Solely the CDR3 DNA is kept, with 42 bases framed from the first base. CDR1 and CDR2, looked up from the germline V gene (reference sequence), are GTSNPN and SVGIG. V drops 3 bases and J drops 5 bases, leaving 16 bases in between.